Presented here are 16 T cell receptor beta chains from one specimen sequenced in a study of identical twins listed by TCRdb under 2016. The protocol used for the library was 5' RACE. TCRdb lists the instrument as Illumina HiSeq 2000. The public reads were reanalyzed by TCRdb: fastp trimming at Q25, MiXCR alignment, in-frame beta chains only. Here each entry gathers all rows of one CDR3 protein and keeps the most common genes and DNA. Present in this sample are hundreds of thousands of distinct CDR3 sequences, 8.5% to 9.5% of which were seen just once. The ten largest clones add up to 0.75% to 1% of the sample. Another study also made use of these data, one on yellow fever vaccine responses in identical twins.

Sample: PBMCs. These receptor sequences come from a woman younger than 35 in good health.

This clonotype was seen more than once but under ten times. The chain recombines TRBV7-6 with TRBJ2-2; D is perhaps TRBD2 (6 bases). The ends were cut back, 1 base at V and 14 bases at J, with 11 bases in the middle. In germline, CDR1 is SGHVS, CDR2 FNYEAQ. The CDR3 loop spans 12 amino acids. The CDR3 coding sequence is TGTGCCAGCAGCTTAGATGCTAGCGTACTGTTTTTT. The encoded protein is CASSLDASVLFF.

This clonotype was recorded at least ten times. The chain joins TRBV5-1 to TRBJ2-1, with TRBD1 matching over 7 bases. The CDR3 loop spans 15 amino acids. V lost 6 bases to trimming and J lost 1 base; unmatched junction nucleotides: 7. Germline V gives CDR1 SGHRS, CDR2 YFSETQ. Here the CDR3 DNA reads TGCGCCAGCAAGCCGAGGGGGCCATCCTACAATGAGCAGTTCTTC. Translation: CASKPRGPSYNEQFF. The entire variable domain, with the rest obtained from reference TRBV5-1 and TRBJ2-1, is as follows: KAGVTQTPRYLIKTRGQQVTLSCSPISGHRSVSWYQQTPGQGLQFLFEYFSETQRNKGNFPGRFSGRQFSNSRSEMNVSTLELGDSALYLCASKPRGPSYNEQFFGPGTRLTVL.

This clonotype has a handful of counts. The chain has TRBV20-1 and TRBJ2-1; D unresolved. Germline assignment: CDR1 DFQATT and CDR2 SNEGSKA (reference sequence). The CDR3 length is 15 residues. V was shortened by 0 bases and J by 0 bases, with 9 bases between the two germline ends. CDR3 loop: CSARDLWSSYNEQFF. The CDR3 DNA follows: TGCAGTGCTAGAGATCTTTGGAGCTCCTACAATGAGCAGTTCTTC.

This clonotype was counted between two and nine times. V and J are TRBV4-1 and TRBJ2-1; TRBD2 might be the D (5 bases). CDR1 and CDR2 from the germline V gene are MGHRA and YSYEKL. Trimming removed 0 bases from V and 9 bases from J, with 15 bases in between. This CDR3 comprises 15 residues. The CDR3 loop is CASSQESQDSFEQFF. CDR3 sequence (DNA): TGCGCCAGCAGCCAAGAAAGTCAGGACTCATTTGAGCAGTTCTTC.

The V call is TRBV3-1, the J call TRBJ2-7; D could derive from TRBD1 or TRBD2 (5 bases each). This CDR3 is built from 15 residues. Germline CDR1 reads LGHDT; CDR2 reads YNNKEL (reference sequence). Deletions cut 8 bases from V and 1 base from J, with 18 bases between. CDR3 coding DNA: TGTGCCAGCTGCCGGGACCCGGCCCCATCCTACGAGCAGTACTTC. The encoded protein is CASCRDPAPSYEQYF.

V is TRBV7-9 and J is TRBJ1-3; D call uncertain. The CDR3 has 14 amino acids. The germline V gene has CDR1 SEHNR and CDR2 FQNEAQ (reference sequence). Trimming shortened V by 5 bases and J by 1 base, and 9 bases separated the two germline ends. The CDR3 loop is CASSVQLSGNTIYF. CDR3 sequence (DNA): TGTGCCAGCAGCGTCCAGTTATCTGGAAACACCATATATTTT. The full variable domain, its missing parts supplied by reference TRBV7-9 and TRBJ1-3, is DTGVSQNPRHKITKRGQNVTFRCDPISEHNRLYWYRQTLGQGPEFLTYFQNEAQLEKSRLLSDRFSAERPKGSFSTLEIQRTEQGDSAMYLCASSVQLSGNTIYFGEGSWLTVV.

This clonotype was counted a few times. The chain is built from TRBV29-1 and TRBJ2-7; D uncertain. The ends were cut back, 4 bases at V and 1 base at J, with 8 bases in the middle. The length of the CDR3 is 12 residues. Germline CDR1 SQVTM, CDR2 ANQGSEA. The CDR3 DNA sequence: TGCAGCGTTGCTCGCAGTTCCTACGAGCAGTACTTC. Amino acid sequence: CSVARSSYEQYF.

Many counts were recorded for this clonotype. This CDR3 reads CASSPGGVNNQPQHF. The DNA for the CDR3 is TGCGCCAGCAGCCCCGGGGGGGTTAACAATCAGCCCCAGCATTTT. The chain employs TRBV5-1 and TRBJ1-5, with D possibly matching TRBD1 (5 bases). V lost 4 bases, J lost 3 bases, and 14 bases lay in between. The germline gives CDR1 SGHRS, CDR2 YFSETQ. This CDR3 spans 15 amino acids.

This clonotype was recorded at least ten times. The rearrangement links TRBV5-1 to TRBJ2-7; TRBD2 might be the D (6 bases). The V and J ends lost 2 bases and 7 bases respectively, with 19 bases between them. Germline lookup yields CDR1 SGHRS and CDR2 YFSETQ. CDR3 length: 15 amino acids. The chain's CDR3 is CASSFGGTGVREQYF. CDR3 sequence (DNA): TGCGCCAGCAGCTTCGGCGGGACTGGGGTTAGGGAGCAGTACTTC.

This clonotype was counted a few times. The chain has TRBV14 and TRBJ1-2, with 7 bases fitting TRBD1. The CDR3 is made up of 16 amino acids. The trim removed 4 bases at V and 5 bases at J, leaving 13 bases unmatched. Germline CDR1 and CDR2: SGHDN and FVKESK. Here the CDR3 reads CASSLRSMAGQYGYTF. In DNA, the CDR3 is TGTGCCAGCAGCCTACGGAGTATGGCGGGACAGTATGGCTACACCTTC.

This clonotype occurred many times. This chain connects TRBV29-1 to TRBJ2-4, with D perhaps matching TRBD1 (7 bases). The CDR3 totals 15 residues. V lost 4 bases and J 1 base, leaving 14 bases between the germline ends. Germline V CDR1 and CDR2: SQVTM, ANQGSEA. The CDR3 bases are TGCAGCGTTGTGAGACAGGGACTCGCCAAAAACATTCAGTACTTC. Translated: CSVVRQGLAKNIQYF.

Many counts were recorded for this clonotype. The chain couples TRBV12-3 or TRBV12-4 to TRBJ2-5; 7 bases map to TRBD1. With V trimmed by 6 bases and J by 1 base, 5 bases remained unmatched. The CDR3 loop spans 14 amino acids. CDR3 nucleotides: TGTGCCAGCAGCCCGACAGGGACCCAAGAGACCCAGTACTTC. Translated: CASSPTGTQETQYF.

The chain couples TRBV20-1 to TRBJ2-7; 9 bases map to TRBD1. With 6 bases clipped from V and 7 bases from J, the junction kept 10 bases outside the gene matches. Germline V CDR1 and CDR2: DFQATT, SNEGSKA (reference sequence). CDR3 size: 13 residues. Here the CDR3 DNA reads TGCAGTGCGATCGGGACAGGGTTGGGTGAGCAGTACTTC. It yields the protein CSAIGTGLGEQYF.

This clonotype was recorded a few times. This chain connects TRBV25-1 to TRBJ2-5, with TRBD2 identical over 10 bases. The CDR3 runs to 15 residues. The V gene end was trimmed by 4 bases and the J gene end by 4 bases; junction bases not matched to a gene: 6. Looked up from germline, CDR1 is MGHDK and CDR2 is SYGVNS. The CDR3 DNA sequence: TGTGCCAGCAGTGTACCCAGACTAGCGGGAGAGACCCAGTACTTC. This gives the protein CASSVPRLAGETQYF.

This rearrangement joins TRBV19 to TRBJ2-7, with 8 bases identical to TRBD1. The trim removed 6 bases at V and 6 bases at J, leaving 4 bases unmatched. The CDR3 totals 12 residues. The germline V gene encodes CDR1 LNHDA and CDR2 SQIVND (reference sequence). The CDR3 here is CASRDGTGEQYF. CDR3 DNA: TGTGCCAGTAGGGATGGGACAGGCGAGCAGTACTTC.

This clonotype was detected a few times. The chain combines TRBV12-3 or TRBV12-4 with TRBJ1-4; 11 nucleotides match TRBD1. The V segment lost 3 bases and the J segment 8 bases; nucleotides outside the gene matches: 2. The CDR3 sequence is 14 residues long. Here the CDR3 reads CASSFWDRGEKLFF. The CDR3 nucleotides read TGTGCCAGCAGTTTTTGGGACAGGGGGGAAAAACTGTTTTTT.